The present T cell receptor (beta chain) was sequenced within a study of T cells after yellow fever vaccination (dated by TCRdb to about 2019). About the full investigation: Libraries from fractions with low cell numbers were prepared with the SMART-Seq v4 Ultra Low Input RNA kit. To follow T-cell clones before and after both primary and booster YFV17D yellow fever vaccination, bulk TCR alpha and beta repertoires underwent longitudinal sequencing. The cohort comprised two healthy male donors, one aged 18 to 29 and one aged 30 to 40 years. Blood was drawn at multiple timepoints before and after primary and secondary immunization, with bulk PBMC replicates and cell subsets isolated.

The sequencer listed for this sample is Illumina NovaSeq 6000. TCR cDNA was synthesized by 5'RACE template switching, which introduced a universal primer site and unique molecular identifiers. cDNA synthesis was primed from both the TCR alpha and TCR beta constant segments. Two PCR steps were used to amplify libraries, with sample barcodes and sequencing adapters being added in the second step. Libraries were sequenced on Illumina HiSeq 2500 (2x100 bp) or NovaSeq (2x150 bp). In the authors' own workflow: Reads were demultiplexed and collapsed into UMI consensus sequences with MIGEC, and V(D)J alignment was performed with MiXCR. Using edgeR on replicate PBMC samples, clonotypes were called vaccine-responding if FDR was below 0.01 and the log2 fold change was above 5 up to day 15. Each bulk clonotype received a CD4 or CD8 identity based on whether the sequenced CD4 or CD8 repertoire contained that clonotype at higher abundance. The raw public data were reprocessed by TCRdb itself: fastp quality trimming at Q25, MiXCR clonotype calling, in-frame beta chains only. Each entry merges the rows of one CDR3 protein and shows their most common DNA and genes. What appears here as the V and J calls and clone size reflects TCRdb's work, not the paper's. The sample table shows about 300,000 distinct CDR3 sequences, and around 3.9% are seen once. Around 24% of the sample comes from the top ten.

Explained via the paper, the treatment or condition label denotes: live attenuated yellow fever vaccine strain. At each blood-draw timepoint, two biological replicates of bulk PBMCs were collected. A standard Ficoll-Paque protocol was used to isolate PBMCs from peripheral blood. RNA was extracted with TriZol from bulk PBMCs, CD4 and CD8 fractions, and dextramer-positive and dextramer-negative fractions. Study-level results and caveats: Compared with the primary T-cell response, the secondary T-cell response was weaker but faster, peaking on day 5 rather than day 15. A small fraction of clonotypes appeared in both the CD4 and CD8 compartments, likely as a result of convergent recombination. Computational filtering was required because FACS-sorted repertoires could contain abundant contaminating clonotypes from the bulk population. After the booster, most of the clones that had expanded following primary vaccination were detected again (roughly 97% of CD4 and around nine tenths of CD8), which suggests that memory was broadly maintained. Because the study included only a couple of donors, the extent to which the findings can be generalized is limited.

With regard to this clonotype: Its antigen is still unknown. The record has no base qualities; no much larger clone is one base away.

The material was PBMCs, obtained 5 days after the yellow fever booster vaccination. The receptor comes from a man aged 18 to 29 who received the YFV17D yellow fever vaccine.

The CDR3 region has the sequence CASSRQRIGQPQHF. The DNA sequence is as follows: TGTGCCAGCAGTCGACAAAGGATAGGACAGCCCCAGCATTTT. The chain couples TRBV2 to TRBJ1-5, with no D gene named confidently. The germline V gene encodes CDR1 SNHLY and CDR2 FYNNEI. The CDR3, cysteine through phenylalanine, is 14 amino acids long. The sequence is cut down to CDR3 DNA, 42 bases in frame from base 1. V loses 5 bases of germline sequence and J loses 7 bases, and the interval between the two ends is 15 bases.